This TCR beta chain was identified in a study of Ad26.COV2.S vaccination and SARS-CoV-2 variants. A remark on this clone: No antigen is known for it.

The data were produced by immunoSEQ multiplex PCR, yet TCRdb's version contains in-frame clones alone and is incomplete. This table has around 45,000 clones, roughly 80% appearing once. Findings of the study overall: The TCR breadth and depth analyses may have produced an underestimate of total T cell responses. Reports say spike-specific CD8+ and CD4+ T cell responses covered substantial breadth after vaccination.

The CDR3 loop spans 17 amino acids. The ends lost 2 bases at V and 4 bases at J; junction bases unmatched: 11. Looked up from germline, CDR1 is SGHDT and CDR2 is YYEEEE. This specimen was peripheral blood, taken after recovery from COVID-19. The chain joins TRBV5-6 to TRBJ2-5, with 10 nucleotides matching TRBD2. This sequence was found in a human donor who had recovered from COVID-19. CDR3 sequence (DNA): TGTGCCAGCAGCTTAAGTGGGCTAGCGGGAGCTATAGAGACCCAGTACTTC. Its translation is CASSLSGLAGAIETQYF.